The 5 T cell receptor beta chains given below trace back to one sample, sequenced in a study of T cells in Graves' hyperthyroidism and ophthalmopathy. It was RNA transcripts that yielded the amplified TCR beta CDR3 regions. First-round RT-PCR of the TCR CDR3 relied on the HTBI primer set. TCRdb recomputed calls from the multiplex PCR reads with MiXCR, one row per CDR3 protein. The table has some 350,000 distinct CDR3 sequences, around 15% seen once; the top ten hold approximately 19%. The sequenced sample consisted of blood. All receptors derive from a woman aged 55-70 years with Graves' ophthalmopathy.

The chain recombines TRBV7-2 with TRBJ2-1; 10 positions match TRBD2. Germline CDR1 reads SGHTA; CDR2 reads FQGNSA. The V and J ends lost 1 base and 15 bases, in that order; junction bases with no gene match: 6. The CDR3 totals 13 residues. The DNA for the CDR3 is TGTGCCAGCAGCTTAGTTCCTAGCGGGAGTCGGTTCTTC. Translated: CASSLVPSGSRFF.

This clonotype showed up just a few times. V gene TRBV5-4 combines with J gene TRBJ1-2; possible D gene TRBD1, 5 bases. This CDR3 comprises 15 residues. Trimming removed 4 bases from V and 4 bases from J, with 17 bases in between. CDR1 is SGHNT and CDR2 is YYREEE in the germline V gene (reference sequence). The DNA of the CDR3 is TGTGCCAGCAGCCCGGTGGGAGGGGAGGGCTATGGCTACACCTTC. It yields the protein CASSPVGGEGYGYTF.

The chain is built from TRBV5-6 and TRBJ2-2; 10 nucleotides agree with TRBD1. Germline trimming cut 4 bases from V and 6 bases from J; bases unmatched to any gene: 6. The CDR3 spans 15 residues. The germline V gene has CDR1 SGHDT and CDR2 YYEEEE. CDR3 bases: TGTGCCAGCAGCACCCGGGACAGGGGCCCCGGGGAGCTGTTTTTT. Protein sequence: CASSTRDRGPGELFF.

J is TRBJ2-4 and V is TRBV12-3 or TRBV12-4, with D unresolved. V was cut by 6 bases and J by 2 bases, with 11 bases left in between. The CDR3 totals 14 residues. The CDR3 reads CASSPGVSKNIQYF. CDR3 nucleotides: TGTGCCAGCAGCCCCGGAGTGTCCAAAAACATTCAGTACTTC.

This clonotype showed up just a few times. The rearrangement links TRBV5-1 to TRBJ1-1, with D hard to call. The CDR3 consists of 12 residues. V lost 5 bases to trimming and J lost 7 bases, with 12 bases between them. Germline V gene data show CDR1 as SGHRS and CDR2 as YFSETQ. CDR3: CASRSQGGEAFF. The CDR3 DNA reads TGCGCCAGCAGATCTCAAGGAGGTGAAGCTTTCTTT.